This T cell receptor beta chain was documented in a study of Ad26.COV2.S vaccination and SARS-CoV-2 variants. Study in general: Donor was one of the participants in the Ad26.COV2.S arm of the COV1001 trial.

The method was immunoSEQ multiplex PCR; TCRdb's version includes in-frame clones alone and lacks a portion of them. The table includes more than 300,000 clones, around 88% detected once. Indicated treatment: 15 to 20 received Ad26.COV2.S at low or high dose, single or two shots; a few received placebo; per-sample allocation not given. Day 63 following the first vaccine or placebo injection was when the samples were taken. Boston provided a donor who was an adult aged 18-55 years. The origin of this receptor is a person between 18 and 59 years old who received the Ad26.COV2.S COVID-19 vaccine or a placebo. The material was peripheral blood, obtained in a trial of Ad26.COV2.S vaccine versus placebo.

CDR3 in DNA: TGTGCCAGCAGCTTACGCGGGACCCGCTCCTACAATGAGCAGTTCTTC. Amino acid sequence: CASSLRGTRSYNEQFF. J is TRBJ2-1 and V is TRBV11-2, with D perhaps TRBD2 (6 bases). Germline CDR1 SGHAT, CDR2 FQNNGV. The CDR3 has 16 amino acids. Trimming took off 2 bases at V and 0 bases at J, with 11 bases between the two ends.